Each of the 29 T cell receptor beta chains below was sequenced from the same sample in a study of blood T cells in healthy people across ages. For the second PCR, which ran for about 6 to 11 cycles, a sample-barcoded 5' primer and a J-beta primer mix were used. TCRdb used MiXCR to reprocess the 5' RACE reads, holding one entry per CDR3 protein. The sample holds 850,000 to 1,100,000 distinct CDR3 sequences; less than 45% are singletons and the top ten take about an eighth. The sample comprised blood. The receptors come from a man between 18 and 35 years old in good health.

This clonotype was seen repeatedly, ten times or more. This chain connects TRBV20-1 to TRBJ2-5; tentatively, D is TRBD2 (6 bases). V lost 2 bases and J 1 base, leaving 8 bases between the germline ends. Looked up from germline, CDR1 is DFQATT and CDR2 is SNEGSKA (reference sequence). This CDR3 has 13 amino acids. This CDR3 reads CSARLGGQETQYF. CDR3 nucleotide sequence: TGCAGTGCTAGACTCGGGGGCCAAGAGACCCAGTACTTC.

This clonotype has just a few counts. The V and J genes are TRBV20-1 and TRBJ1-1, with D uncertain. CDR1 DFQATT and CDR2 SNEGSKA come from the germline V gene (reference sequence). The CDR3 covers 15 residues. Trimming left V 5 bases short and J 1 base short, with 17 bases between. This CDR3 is CSAPDRDVGNTEAFF. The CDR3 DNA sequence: TGCAGTGCTCCTGACCGGGATGTCGGGAACACTGAAGCTTTCTTT.

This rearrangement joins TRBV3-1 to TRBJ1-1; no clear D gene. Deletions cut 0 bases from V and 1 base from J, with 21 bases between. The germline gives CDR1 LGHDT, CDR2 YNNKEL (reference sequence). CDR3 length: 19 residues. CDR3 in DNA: TGTGCCAGCAGCCAAGATAACGGCAAGGAGGGCCGAAAGAACACTGAAGCTTTCTTT. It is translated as CASSQDNGKEGRKNTEAFF.

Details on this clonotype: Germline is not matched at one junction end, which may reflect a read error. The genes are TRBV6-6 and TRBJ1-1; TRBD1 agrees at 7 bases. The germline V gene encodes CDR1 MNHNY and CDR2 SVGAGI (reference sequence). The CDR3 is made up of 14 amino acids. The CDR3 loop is CASTRQGLNTKAFF. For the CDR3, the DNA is TGTGCCAGCACCAGACAGGGCCTGAACACTAAAGCTTTCTTT.

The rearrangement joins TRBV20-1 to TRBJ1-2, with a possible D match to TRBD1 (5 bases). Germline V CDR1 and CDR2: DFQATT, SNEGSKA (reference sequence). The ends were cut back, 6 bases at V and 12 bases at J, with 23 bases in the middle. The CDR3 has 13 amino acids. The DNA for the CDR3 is TGCAGTGCCCCAGGGTTGGGATTCGATCGGGACACCTTC. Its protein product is CSAPGLGFDRDTF.

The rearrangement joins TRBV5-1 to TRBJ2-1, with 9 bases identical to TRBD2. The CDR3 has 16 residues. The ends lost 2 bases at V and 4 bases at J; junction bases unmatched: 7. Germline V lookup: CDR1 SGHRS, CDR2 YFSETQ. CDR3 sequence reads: CASSLMTSGWYNEQFF. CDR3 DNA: TGCGCCAGCAGCTTAATGACTAGCGGATGGTACAATGAGCAGTTCTTC.

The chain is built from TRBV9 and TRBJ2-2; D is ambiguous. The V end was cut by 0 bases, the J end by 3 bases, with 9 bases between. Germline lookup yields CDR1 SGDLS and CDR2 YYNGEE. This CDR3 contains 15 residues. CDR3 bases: TGTGCCAGCAGCGTAGGTGCCACCCACACCGGGGAGCTGTTTTTT. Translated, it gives CASSVGATHTGELFF.

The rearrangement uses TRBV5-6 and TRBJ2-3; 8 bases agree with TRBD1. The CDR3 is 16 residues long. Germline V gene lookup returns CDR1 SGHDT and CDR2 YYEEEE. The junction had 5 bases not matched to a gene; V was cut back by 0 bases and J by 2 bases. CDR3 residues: CASSLARTGYTDTQYF. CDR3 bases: TGTGCCAGCAGCTTGGCCAGGACAGGGTACACAGATACGCAGTATTTT.

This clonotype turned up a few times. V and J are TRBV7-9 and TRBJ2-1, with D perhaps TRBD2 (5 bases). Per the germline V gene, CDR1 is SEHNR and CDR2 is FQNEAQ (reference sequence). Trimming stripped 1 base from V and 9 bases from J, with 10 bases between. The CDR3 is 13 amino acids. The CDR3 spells CASSLVEGGEQFF. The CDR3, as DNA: TGTGCCAGCAGCTTAGTTGAGGGCGGTGAGCAGTTCTTC.

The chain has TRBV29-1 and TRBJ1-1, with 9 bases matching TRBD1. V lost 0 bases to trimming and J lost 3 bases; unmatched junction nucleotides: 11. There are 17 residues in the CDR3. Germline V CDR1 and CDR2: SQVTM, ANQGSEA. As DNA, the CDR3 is TGCAGCGTTGAAGATGCGGGACAGGGAGTTTGGGACACTGAAGCTTTCTTT. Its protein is CSVEDAGQGVWDTEAFF.

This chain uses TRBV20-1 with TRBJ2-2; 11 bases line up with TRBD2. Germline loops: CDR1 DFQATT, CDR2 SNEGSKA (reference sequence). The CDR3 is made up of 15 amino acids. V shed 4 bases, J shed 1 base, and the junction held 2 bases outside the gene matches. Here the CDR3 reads CSATTSGGNTGELFF. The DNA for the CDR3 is TGCAGTGCTACTACTAGCGGGGGGAACACCGGGGAGCTGTTTTTT.

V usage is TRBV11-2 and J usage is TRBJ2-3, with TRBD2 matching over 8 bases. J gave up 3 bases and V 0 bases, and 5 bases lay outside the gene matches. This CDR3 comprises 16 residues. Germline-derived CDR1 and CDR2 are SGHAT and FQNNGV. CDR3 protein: CASSLDLGGGTDTQYF. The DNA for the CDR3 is TGTGCCAGCAGCTTAGATCTGGGCGGGGGGACAGATACGCAGTATTTT.

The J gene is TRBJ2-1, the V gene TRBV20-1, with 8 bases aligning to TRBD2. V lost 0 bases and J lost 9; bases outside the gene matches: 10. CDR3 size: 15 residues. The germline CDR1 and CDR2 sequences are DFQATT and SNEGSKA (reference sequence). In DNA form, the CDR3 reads TGCAGTGCTAGAGATGGCGCGGGGGGTTTGGGTGAGCAGTTCTTC. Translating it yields CSARDGAGGLGEQFF.

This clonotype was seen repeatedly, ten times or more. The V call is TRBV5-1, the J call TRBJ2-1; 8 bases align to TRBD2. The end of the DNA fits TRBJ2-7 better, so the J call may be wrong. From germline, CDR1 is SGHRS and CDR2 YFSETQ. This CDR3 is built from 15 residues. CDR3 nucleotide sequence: TGCGCCAGCAGCTTGGGAGCGGGGGAGTACAATGAGCAGTACTTC. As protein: CASSLGAGEYNEQYF.

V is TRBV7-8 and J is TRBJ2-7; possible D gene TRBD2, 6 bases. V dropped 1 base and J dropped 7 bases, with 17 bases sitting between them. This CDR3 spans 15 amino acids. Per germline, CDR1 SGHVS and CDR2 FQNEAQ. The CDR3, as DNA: TGTGCCAGCAGCTTAGTTTTGGTCGCCGGGACTGAGCAGTACTTC. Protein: CASSLVLVAGTEQYF.

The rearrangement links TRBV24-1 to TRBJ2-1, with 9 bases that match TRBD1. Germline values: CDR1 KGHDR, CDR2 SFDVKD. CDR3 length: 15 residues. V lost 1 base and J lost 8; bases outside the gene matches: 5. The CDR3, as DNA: TGTGCCACCAGTGATTTTGGGACAGGGATTCATGAGCAGTTCTTC. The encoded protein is CATSDFGTGIHEQFF.

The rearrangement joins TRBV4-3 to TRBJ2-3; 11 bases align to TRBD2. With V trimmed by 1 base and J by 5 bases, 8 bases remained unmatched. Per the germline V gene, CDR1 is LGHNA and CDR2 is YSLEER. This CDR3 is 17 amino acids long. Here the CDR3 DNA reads TGCGCCAGCAGCCAAGTAGTAACTAGCGGGGGCCAAGATACGCAGTATTTT. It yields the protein CASSQVVTSGGQDTQYF.

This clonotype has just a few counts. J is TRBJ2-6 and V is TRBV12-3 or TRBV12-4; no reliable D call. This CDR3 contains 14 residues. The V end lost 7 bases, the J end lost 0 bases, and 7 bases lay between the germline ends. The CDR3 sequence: CASTQTSGANVLTF. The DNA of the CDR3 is TGTGCCAGCACTCAGACCTCTGGGGCCAACGTCCTGACTTTC.

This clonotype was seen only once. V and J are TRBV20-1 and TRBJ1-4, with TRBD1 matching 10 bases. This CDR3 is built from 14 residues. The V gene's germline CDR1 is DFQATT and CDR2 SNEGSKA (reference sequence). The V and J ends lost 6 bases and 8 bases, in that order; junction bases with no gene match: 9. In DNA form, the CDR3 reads TGCAGTGCCCCTCGGGGGACAGGGGTCGAAAAACTGTTTTTT. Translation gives CSAPRGTGVEKLFF.

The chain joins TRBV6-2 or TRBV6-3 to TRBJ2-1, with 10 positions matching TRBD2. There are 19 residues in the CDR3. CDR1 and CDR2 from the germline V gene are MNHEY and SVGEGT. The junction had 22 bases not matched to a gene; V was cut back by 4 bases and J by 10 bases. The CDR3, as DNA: TGTGCCAGCAGTTGCTCGATTTCGTTCGGGCTAGCGGGGGCTCGGGAGCAGTTCTTC. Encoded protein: CASSCSISFGLAGAREQFF.

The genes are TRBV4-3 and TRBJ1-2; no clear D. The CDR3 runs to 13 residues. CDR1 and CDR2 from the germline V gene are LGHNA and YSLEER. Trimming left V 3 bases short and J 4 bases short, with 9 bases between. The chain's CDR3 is CASSQSPAYGYTF. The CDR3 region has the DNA TGCGCCAGCAGCCAGAGTCCAGCCTATGGCTACACCTTC.

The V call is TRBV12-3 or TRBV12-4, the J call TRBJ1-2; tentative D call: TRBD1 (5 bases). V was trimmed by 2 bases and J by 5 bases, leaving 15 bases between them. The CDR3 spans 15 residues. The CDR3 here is CASSLWGTAAYGYTF. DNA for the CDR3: TGTGCCAGCAGTTTATGGGGGACGGCCGCTTATGGCTACACCTTC.

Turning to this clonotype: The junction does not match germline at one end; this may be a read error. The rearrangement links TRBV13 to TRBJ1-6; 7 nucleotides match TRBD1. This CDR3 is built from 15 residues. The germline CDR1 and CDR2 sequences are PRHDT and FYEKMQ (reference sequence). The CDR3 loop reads CASSLGTGYNSPPHF. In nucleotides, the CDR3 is TGTGCCAGCAGCTTAGGGACAGGGTATAATTCACCCCCCCACTTT.

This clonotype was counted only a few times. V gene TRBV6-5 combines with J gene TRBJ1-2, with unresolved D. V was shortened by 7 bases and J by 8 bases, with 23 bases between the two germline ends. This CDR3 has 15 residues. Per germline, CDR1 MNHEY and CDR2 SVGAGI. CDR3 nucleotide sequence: TGTGCCAGCATCCCGGGGAGGACCTTTATTGGGGGCTACACCTTC. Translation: CASIPGRTFIGGYTF.

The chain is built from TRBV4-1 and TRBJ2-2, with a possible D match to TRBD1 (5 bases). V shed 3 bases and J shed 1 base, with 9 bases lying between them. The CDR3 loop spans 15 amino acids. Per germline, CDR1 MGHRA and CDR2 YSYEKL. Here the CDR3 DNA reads TGCGCCAGCAGCCAGCCACAGGTGAACACCGGGGAGCTGTTTTTT. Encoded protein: CASSQPQVNTGELFF.

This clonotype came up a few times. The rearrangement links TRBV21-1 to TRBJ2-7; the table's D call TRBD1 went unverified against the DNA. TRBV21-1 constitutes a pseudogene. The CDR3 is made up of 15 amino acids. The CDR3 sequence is CASSPPGTETYEQYF. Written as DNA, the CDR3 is TGTGCCAGCAGCCCTCCCGGGACAGAGACCTACGAGCAGTACTTC.

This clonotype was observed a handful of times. In DNA, the CDR3 is TGTGCCAGCACCTACTTGGTTGACGGACAGGGTATACGGAGCAATCAGCCCCAGCATTTT. Its translation is CASTYLVDGQGIRSNQPQHF. This sequence joins TRBV6-2 or TRBV6-3 and TRBJ1-5; 8 bases agree with TRBD1. The CDR3 has 20 amino acids. Germline V gene lookup returns CDR1 MNHEY and CDR2 SVGEGT. V shed 7 bases and J 1 base; nucleotides not matched to a gene: 21.

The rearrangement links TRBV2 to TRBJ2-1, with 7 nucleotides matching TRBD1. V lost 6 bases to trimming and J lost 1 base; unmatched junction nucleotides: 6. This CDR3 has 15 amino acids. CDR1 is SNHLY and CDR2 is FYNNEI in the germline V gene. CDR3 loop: CASSSGQPSYNEQFF. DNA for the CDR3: TGTGCCAGCAGCTCGGGACAGCCTTCCTACAATGAGCAGTTCTTC.

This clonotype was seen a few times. The CDR3 reads CASGTGRVNSPLHF. The DNA for the CDR3 is TGTGCCAGTGGTACAGGGAGGGTTAATTCACCCCTCCACTTT. The V gene is TRBV25-1, the J gene TRBJ1-6; a possible D gene is TRBD1 (6 bases). V gave up 9 bases and J gave up 6 bases, with 15 bases separating them. Per the germline V gene, CDR1 is MGHDK and CDR2 is SYGVNS. The CDR3 extends over 14 amino acids.